These 10 T cell receptor beta chains came from one sample sequenced in a study of blood T cells in healthy people across ages (dated by TCRdb to between 2014 and 2017). The method behind the library was 5' RACE. The reads were generated on an Illumina HiSeq 2500. A second 7 to 11 cycle PCR used a sample-barcoded 5' primer and a J-beta primer mix. Starting from the raw public reads, TCRdb applied fastp trimming at Q25, assembled clones with MiXCR and retained in-frame beta chains. For every CDR3 protein sequence, its rows merge into one entry that carries the most common genes and DNA. Across this sample there are 700,000 to 850,000 distinct CDR3 sequences, with 36% seen only once. The biggest ten clones account for roughly 13% of the sample. Sequencing was done on a sample of blood. Every receptor here comes from a man aged 18 to 30 in good health.

This clonotype has at least ten counts. The chain recombines TRBV12-3 or TRBV12-4 with TRBJ1-2, with TRBD1 identical over 10 bases. The CDR3 length is 14 residues. Germline trimming cut 4 bases from V and 4 bases from J; bases unmatched to any gene: 3. Here the CDR3 reads CASSWDRGPYGYTF. The CDR3 region has the DNA TGTGCCAGCAGTTGGGACAGGGGTCCCTATGGCTACACCTTC.

As for this clonotype: The junction does not match germline at one end; this may be a read error. The V and J genes are TRBV20-1 and TRBJ1-4, with TRBD1 as a possible D gene (5 bases). The CDR3 contains 14 residues. Germline V gives CDR1 DFQATT, CDR2 SNEGSKA (reference sequence). The CDR3 is CSARDPGPNEKPFF. The CDR3 nucleotides read TGCAGTGCTAGAGATCCAGGGCCTAATGAAAAACCGTTTTTT.

The chain employs TRBV12-3 or TRBV12-4 and TRBJ2-7; either TRBD1 or TRBD2 may fit D (5 bases each). V lost 3 bases to trimming and J lost 3 bases, with 15 bases between them. The CDR3 contains 15 residues. In DNA form, the CDR3 reads TGTGCCAGCAGTTTCTCGGGACGGACCCTCTACGAGCAGTACTTC. The encoded protein is CASSFSGRTLYEQYF.

The table lists this clonotype with many counts. The rearrangement links TRBV20-1 to TRBJ2-4; weak D call: TRBD2 (6 bases). V gave up 6 bases and J gave up 1 base, with 13 bases separating them. CDR1 DFQATT and CDR2 SNEGSKA come from the germline V gene (reference sequence). CDR3 length: 14 residues. The CDR3 spells CSAHPGGAKNIQYF. The CDR3 nucleotides are TGCAGTGCCCACCCCGGGGGTGCCAAAAACATTCAGTACTTC.

As regards this clonotype: An end of the junction does not agree with germline; a read error may underlie this. The CDR3: CATSIMRGIHEQCF. The DNA for the CDR3 is TGTGCCACCAGTATTATGCGGGGGATCCACGAGCAGTGCTTC. The genes are TRBV15 and TRBJ2-7, with 7 positions matching TRBD2. Germline lookup yields CDR1 LNHNV and CDR2 YYDKDF (reference sequence). The CDR3 runs 14 residues.

CDR3 DNA: TGCGCCAGCAGCCAAGGTGCCACGAAGAACACCGGGGAGCTGTTTTTT. Translation: CASSQGATKNTGELFF. The chain has TRBV4-1 and TRBJ2-2; D is ambiguous. Germline-derived CDR1 and CDR2 are MGHRA and YSYEKL. The CDR3 has 16 amino acids. V was clipped by 1 base and J by 1 base, with 10 bases between them.

The rearrangement links TRBV4-3 to TRBJ2-5, with D perhaps matching TRBD2 (6 bases). Trimming cost V 3 bases and J 3 bases, with 17 bases left between them. This CDR3 contains 16 residues. CDR1 and CDR2 (germline): LGHNA, YSLEER. CDR3 sequence reads: CASSQEFRRAKETQYF. CDR3 DNA sequence: TGCGCCAGCAGCCAGGAATTCCGGAGGGCTAAAGAGACCCAGTACTTC.

This chain links TRBV12-3 or TRBV12-4 with TRBJ2-5, with TRBD2 identical over 11 bases. This CDR3 comprises 17 residues. Unmatched junction bases numbered 9, after V lost 2 bases and J lost 4 bases. For the CDR3, the DNA is TGTGCCAGCAGTTTAATTCCTAGCGGGGGGCAATTAGAGACCCAGTACTTC. Translation gives CASSLIPSGGQLETQYF.

The CDR3 DNA reads TGCGCCAGCAGCCAAGAAAGGGGGACAGTTTACAATGAGCAGTACTTC. Its translation: CASSQERGTVYNEQYF. The chain links TRBV4-1 to TRBJ2-7, with 7 positions matching TRBD1. CDR3 length equals 16 residues. V was pared by 0 bases and J by 7 bases, with 12 bases of the junction left unmatched. Germline assignment: CDR1 MGHRA and CDR2 YSYEKL.

This clonotype was seen at least ten times. The chain couples TRBV6-6 to TRBJ2-1; tentative D call: TRBD1 (6 bases). Trimming shortened V by 4 bases and J by 9 bases, and 16 bases separated the two germline ends. This CDR3 is built from 14 residues. Per the germline V gene, CDR1 is MNHNY and CDR2 is SVGAGI (reference sequence). The CDR3 is CASSLAGVMGEQFF. CDR3 nucleotide sequence: TGTGCCAGCAGTTTGGCAGGGGTAATGGGTGAGCAGTTCTTC.